Listed below are T cell receptor beta chains from one sample, sequenced in a study of cytomegalovirus exposure and HLA in healthy donors. Only in-frame clones appear in the TCRdb table, and some are missing; sequencing was by immunoSEQ multiplex PCR. The sample yields 100,000 or so clones, 60% to 75% seen once. Material for sequencing was PBMCs. These receptors were taken from a woman aged 40 to 49 in good health and CMV-seronegative. Each CDR3 is given with its conserved first and last residue. A D gene is named only where the DNA matches it firmly.

TRBJ2-1	TRBV12-5	.	CASGLVLGESYNEQFF	TGTGCTAGTGGTTTGGTACTCGGGGAATCCTACAATGAGCAGTTCTTC
TRBJ2-7	TRBV30	.	CAWSIGHYEQYF	TGTGCCTGGAGTATCGGACACTACGAGCAGTACTTC
TRBJ2-3	TRBV19	TRBD2	CASSLARTYTDTQYF	TGTGCCAGTTCACTAGCGAGAACCTACACAGATACGCAGTATTTT
TRBJ1-5	TRBV5-1	.	CASSLGGSGGNQPQHF	TGCGCCAGCAGCTTGGGAGGGTCAGGGGGCAATCAGCCCCAGCATTTT
TRBJ2-7	TRBV7-2	TRBD2	CASSLYPGLEGHEQYF	TGTGCCAGCAGCCTTTACCCGGGACTAGAAGGCCACGAGCAGTACTTC
TRBJ1-6	TRBV7-8	.	CASSVSDSPLHF	TGTGCCAGCAGCGTATCGGATTCACCCCTCCACTTT
TRBJ2-1	TRBV19	TRBD2	CASSRAGVTYNEQFF	TGTGCCAGTAGTAGAGCGGGGGTAACCTACAATGAGCAGTTCTTC
TRBJ1-6	TRBV30	.	CAWSRGGDSPLHF	TGTGCCTGGAGCCGAGGGGGAGATTCACCCCTCCACTTT
TRBJ2-1	TRBV25-1	TRBD2	CASSEYGGSGVYNEQFF	TGTGCCAGCAGTGAATACGGTGGTAGCGGGGTCTACAATGAGCAGTTCTTC
TRBJ1-3	TRBV11-2	.	CASSLGANTIYF	TGTGCCAGCAGCCTAGGAGCAAACACCATATATTTT
TRBJ2-7	TRBV6-1	.	CASSEEGAVPHEQYF	TGTGCCAGCAGTGAGGAGGGGGCTGTTCCCCACGAGCAGTACTTC
TRBJ1-3	TRBV2	.	CASSDGVSGNTIYF	TGTGCCAGCAGTGACGGGGTTTCCGGAAACACCATATATTTT
TRBJ2-2	TRBV11-2	.	CASSQTITGELFF	TGTGCCAGCAGCCAGACAATAACCGGGGAGCTGTTTTTT
TRBJ1-1	TRBV6-6	.	CASEGKSLNTEAFF	TGTGCCAGCGAGGGAAAGAGCCTTAACACTGAAGCTTTCTTT
TRBJ2-2	TRBV6-5	TRBD1	CASSQTGVTGELFF	TGTGCCAGCAGCCAGACAGGGGTAACCGGGGAGCTGTTTTTT
TRBJ1-1	TRBV19	.	CASSINAGKTEAFF	TGTGCCAGTAGTATAAACGCAGGGAAGACTGAAGCTTTCTTT
TRBJ1-3	TRBV11-3	.	CASSLLGHSGNTIYF	TGTGCCAGCAGCCTCCTAGGCCACTCTGGAAACACCATATATTTT
TRBJ2-1	TRBV9	.	CASSDGFGKTGNEQFF	TGTGCCAGCAGCGACGGTTTCGGGAAGACTGGGAATGAGCAGTTCTTC
TRBJ2-1	TRBV4-2	TRBD2	CASSQEAGGNNEQFF	TGTGCCAGCAGCCAAGAGGCGGGGGGCAACAATGAGCAGTTCTTC
TRBJ2-7	TRBV28	TRBD2	CASSLLAGEVYEQYF	TGTGCCAGCAGTTTATTGGCGGGAGAGGTCTACGAGCAGTACTTC
TRBJ2-1	TRBV15	TRBD2	CATSRDGGWEGAEQFF	TGTGCCACCAGCAGAGACGGGGGGTGGGAGGGCGCTGAGCAGTTCTTC
TRBJ1-1	TRBV14	.	CASSQVEPYTEAFF	TGTGCCAGCAGCCAAGTAGAGCCATACACTGAAGCTTTCTTT